The clone carrying this T cell receptor (beta chain) was detected many times. Its cognate antigen is unknown. The data were obtained in a study of T-cell reconstitution after alpha-beta-depleted transplantation in children. Overall study findings and caveats: Surviving recipient cells, namely T cells and thymic progenitors, were the source of high day-60 TCRbeta diversity in some patients. Reportedly, only several hundred clones from non-depleted graft cells drove alpha-beta T-cell counts at about two months.

For TCRbeta, the library was prepared with unique molecular identifiers. Using its own MiXCR run on the PCR reads, TCRdb lists one record per CDR3 protein. The profile shows 200,000 to 250,000 distinct CDR3 sequences, approximately 11% of them singletons. V shed 1 base, J shed 6 bases, and the junction held 9 bases outside the gene matches. CDR1 and CDR2 (germline): KGHDR, SFDVKD. There are 16 residues in the CDR3. V and J are TRBV24-1 and TRBJ2-3, with 7 nucleotides matching TRBD2. Sample: PBMCs, taken before TCRalphabeta/CD19-depleted stem cell transplant. This TCR derives from a child less than two years old with acute myeloid leukemia, due to receive a stem cell transplant. The CDR3 DNA sequence: TGTGCCACCAGTGATTTAGCGGGAAGAGGAGTGGATACGCAGTATTTT. Its protein product is CATSDLAGRGVDTQYF.